This is a list of T cell receptor beta chains from one sample in a study of cytomegalovirus exposure and HLA in healthy donors. Produced via immunoSEQ multiplex PCR; TCRdb's table is partial and in-frame only. Counted here are about 170,000 clones, roughly 80% occurring once; the ten biggest clones make up approximately 2.2%. The sequencing input was PBMCs. These receptors were collected from a male donor in good health and CMV-seronegative. Each CDR3 is given with its conserved first and last residue. Fields, in order: clone size, J gene, V gene, D gene, CDR3 length, CDR3 protein, CDR3 DNA. A D gene is named only where the DNA matches it firmly. Size is stated for part of the rows, as once, few or many counts, or as a class when the clone is expanded.

>NA|TRBJ1-5|TRBV6-1|NA|14
CASSESWSNQPQHF
TGTGCCAGCAGTGAGAGCTGGAGCAATCAGCCCCAGCATTTT
>few|TRBJ2-5|TRBV5-1|TRBD1|16
CASSLGQGQGGETQYF
TGCGCCAGCAGCTTGGGGCAGGGACAGGGAGGAGAGACCCAGTACTTC
>NA|TRBJ1-6|TRBV4-1|TRBD1|17
CASSQGDARDRNSPLHF
TGCGCCAGCAGCCAAGGGGACGCCCGGGACAGAAATTCACCCCTCCACTTT
>NA|TRBJ1-4|TRBV4-1|NA|16
CASSQEPLGPNEKLFF
TGCGCCAGCAGCCAAGAGCCTCTGGGGCCAAATGAAAAACTGTTTTTT
>few|TRBJ2-7|TRBV2|TRBD2|14
CASRAGTSGHEQYF
TGTGCCAGCAGGGCCGGGACTAGCGGCCACGAGCAGTACTTC
>NA|TRBJ1-5|TRBV21-1|NA|17
CASSNLLWTGNYQPQHF
TGTGCCAGCAGCAATCTTCTGTGGACAGGGAATTATCAGCCCCAGCATTTT
>few|TRBJ1-4|TRBV27|TRBD1|16
CASSLSGTARNKKLFF
TGTGCCAGCAGTTTATCGGGGACAGCCCGTAATAAAAAACTGTTTTTT
>NA|TRBJ2-7|TRBV6-6|NA|11
CASKGVHEQYF
TGTGCCAGCAAAGGGGTCCACGAGCAGTACTTC
>NA|TRBJ1-1|TRBV9|NA|13
CASSKGYAGEAFF
TGTGCCAGCAGCAAGGGGTACGCCGGTGAAGCTTTCTTT
>few|TRBJ1-1|TRBV2|NA|14
CASSEARLGGEAFF
TGTGCCAGCAGTGAAGCGCGGTTAGGAGGGGAAGCTTTCTTT
>NA|TRBJ2-5|TRBV30|NA|13
CAWSWAEQGTQYF
TGTGCCTGGAGTTGGGCAGAACAAGGGACCCAGTACTTC
>NA|TRBJ1-5|TRBV15|NA|14
CATSRVSVSGPQHF
TGTGCCACCAGCAGAGTTTCCGTTAGTGGGCCCCAGCATTTT
>NA|TRBJ1-4|TRBV5-1|TRBD1|16
CASSSLTGGADEKLFF
TGCGCCAGCAGCTCATTAACAGGGGGCGCCGATGAAAAACTGTTTTTT
>NA|TRBJ2-1|TRBV5-4|TRBD2|16
CASASGGQSSYNEQFF
TGTGCCAGCGCCAGCGGGGGTCAAAGCTCCTACAATGAGCAGTTCTTC
>NA|TRBJ1-3|TRBV10-2|NA|11
CASKGVDTIYF
TGCGCCAGTAAGGGGGTAGACACCATATATTTT
>NA|TRBJ1-1|TRBV11-2|NA|13
CASIFGSAGEAFF
TGTGCCAGCATATTCGGTTCGGCAGGGGAAGCTTTCTTT
>NA|TRBJ1-6|TRBV5-1|NA|15
CASSFQGSPYSPLHF
TGCGCCAGCAGCTTCCAGGGGTCCCCTTATTCACCCCTCCACTTT
>NA|TRBJ1-1|TRBV6-5|NA|14
CASSLSQINTEAFF
TGTGCCAGCAGTTTGTCCCAGATAAACACTGAAGCTTTCTTT
>once|TRBJ1-2|TRBV9|NA|13
CASSLRTDYGYTF
TGTGCCAGCAGCCTCCGGACAGACTATGGCTACACCTTC
>NA|TRBJ1-1|TRBV19|NA|16
CASSIRGAGLNTEAFF
TGTGCCAGTAGTATACGGGGGGCGGGCTTGAACACTGAAGCTTTCTTT
>NA|TRBJ1-2|TRBV7-8|NA|14
CASSPGGRDYGYTF
TGTGCCAGCAGCCCTGGAGGGAGGGACTATGGCTACACCTTC
>NA|TRBJ2-7|TRBV7-2|NA|12
CASSSSSYEQYF
TGTGCCAGCAGCTCGAGCTCCTACGAGCAGTACTTC